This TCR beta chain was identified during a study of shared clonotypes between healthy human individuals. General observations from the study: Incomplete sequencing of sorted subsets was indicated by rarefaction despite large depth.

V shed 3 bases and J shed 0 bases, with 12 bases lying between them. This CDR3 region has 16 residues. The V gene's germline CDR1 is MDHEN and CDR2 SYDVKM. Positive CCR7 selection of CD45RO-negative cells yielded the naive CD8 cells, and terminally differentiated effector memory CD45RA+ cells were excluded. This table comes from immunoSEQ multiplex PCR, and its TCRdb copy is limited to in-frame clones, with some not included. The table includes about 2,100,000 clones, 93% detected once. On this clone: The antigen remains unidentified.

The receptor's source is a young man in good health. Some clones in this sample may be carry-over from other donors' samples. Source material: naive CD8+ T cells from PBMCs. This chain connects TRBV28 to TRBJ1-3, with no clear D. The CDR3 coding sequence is TGTGCCAGCAGTTTGGAGGTAGGGATCTCTGGAAACACCATATATTTT. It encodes CASSLEVGISGNTIYF.